Detailed here is one TCR beta chain. What it binds is unknown. These data originate in a study of regulatory T cells in long-lasting Graves disease. The overall study: Positive TSH receptor antibodies alongside over 5 years of antithyroid drugs were what marked Graves' disease as persistent.

Regarding time point: persistent/refractory GD, antithyroid drugs over 5 years with positive TRAb. TCR sequences were obtained from RNA taken from PBMCs. General observations from the study: Newly diagnosed Graves' patients had higher TCR diversity than persistent ones. The persistent group shared about 2,600 public clonotypes, more than the approximately 1,000 shared by new patients.

With iRepertoire HTBI primers and Arm-PCR of CDR3 regions, TCR beta libraries were built. One entry per CDR3 protein results from TCRdb running MiXCR on the multiplex PCR reads. The repertoire holds under 500,000 distinct CDR3 sequences, with less than 25% as singletons. V was pared by 5 bases and J by 2 bases, with 15 bases between. This CDR3 has 15 residues. CDR1 and CDR2 from the germline V gene are LGHDT and YNNKEL (reference sequence). Sample: peripheral blood mononuclear cells (PBMCs), taken when the disease was refractory, from a patient treated with antithyroid drugs. This clonotype originated in a female donor with Graves disease. The chain is built from TRBV3-1 and TRBJ2-5, with D hard to call. CDR3 region: CASSWSTRVQETQYF. CDR3 sequence (DNA): TGTGCCAGCAGCTGGTCTACCCGGGTACAAGAGACCCAGTACTTC.